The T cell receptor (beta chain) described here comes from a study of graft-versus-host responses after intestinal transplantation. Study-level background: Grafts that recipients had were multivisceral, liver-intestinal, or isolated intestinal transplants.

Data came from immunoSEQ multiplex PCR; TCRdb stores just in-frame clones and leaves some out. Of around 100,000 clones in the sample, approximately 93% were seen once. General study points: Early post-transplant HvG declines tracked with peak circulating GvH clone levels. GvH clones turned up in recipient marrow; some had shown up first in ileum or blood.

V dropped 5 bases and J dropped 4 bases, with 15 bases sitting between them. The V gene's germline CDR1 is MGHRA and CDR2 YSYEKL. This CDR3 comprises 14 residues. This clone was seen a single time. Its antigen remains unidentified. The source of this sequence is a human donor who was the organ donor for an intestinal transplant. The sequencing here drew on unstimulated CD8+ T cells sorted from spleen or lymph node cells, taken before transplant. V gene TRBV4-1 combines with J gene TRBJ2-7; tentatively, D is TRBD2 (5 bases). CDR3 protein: CASSFNKGVYEQYF. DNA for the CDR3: TGCGCCAGCAGCTTCAACAAGGGAGTGTACGAGCAGTACTTC.